This TCR beta chain was recorded in a study of blood T cell repertoires in COVID-19. Study details: PBMCs, B-cell-depleted T cells, or T cells were the source of the cDNA or gDNA that made up the material.

The CDR3 runs 16 residues. Germline V CDR1 and CDR2: LNHDA, SQIVND (reference sequence). The J segment lost 8 bases and the V segment lost 4 bases, leaving 12 bases of the junction unmatched. Produced via immunoSEQ multiplex PCR; TCRdb's table is partial and in-frame only. This table holds about 120,000 clones, 80% to 90% found once. V and J are TRBV19 and TRBJ2-3, with 10 positions matching TRBD2. The source is a man aged 65-85 years with active or convalescent COVID-19. Input material: peripheral blood. CDR3 in DNA: TGTGCCAGTAGTACCCGAGCGGGAGGGCAGGGAGTTACGCAGTATTTT. It translates to CASSTRAGGQGVTQYF.